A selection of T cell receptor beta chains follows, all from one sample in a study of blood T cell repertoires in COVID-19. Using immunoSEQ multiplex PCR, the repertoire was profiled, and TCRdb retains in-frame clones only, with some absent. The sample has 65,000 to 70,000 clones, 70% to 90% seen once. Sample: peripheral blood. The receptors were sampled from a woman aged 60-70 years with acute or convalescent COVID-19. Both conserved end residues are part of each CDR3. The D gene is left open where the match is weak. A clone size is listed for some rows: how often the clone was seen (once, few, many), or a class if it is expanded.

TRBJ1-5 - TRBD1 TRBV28 CASSLPGDRGLVGQPQHF TGTGCCAGCAGTTTACCCGGGGACAGGGGGCTGGTTGGTCAGCCCCAGCATTTT
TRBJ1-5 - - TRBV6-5 CASRLGAGNQPQHF TGTGCCAGCAGGCTAGGGGCTGGCAATCAGCCCCAGCATTTT
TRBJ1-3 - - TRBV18 CASSPGAMSSGNTIYF TGTGCCAGTTCCCCAGGGGCTATGAGCTCTGGAAACACCATATATTTT
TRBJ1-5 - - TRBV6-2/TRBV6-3 CASSYSRYNQPQHF TGTGCCAGCAGTTACTCGCGCTACAATCAGCCCCAGCATTTT
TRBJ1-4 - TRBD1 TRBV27 CASRSRGGLEKLFF TGTGCCAGCAGAAGCCGAGGGGGCTTAGAAAAACTGTTTTTT
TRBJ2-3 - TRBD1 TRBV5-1 CASSLATGQPTDTQYF TGCGCCAGCAGCTTGGCCACGGGACAGCCCACAGATACGCAGTATTTT
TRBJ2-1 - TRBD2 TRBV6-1 CASSEARIAGGEQFF TGTGCCAGCAGTGAAGCGAGGATAGCGGGAGGTGAGCAGTTCTTC
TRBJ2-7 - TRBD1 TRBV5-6 CASSLGIQGYEQYF TGTGCCAGCAGCTTGGGCATACAGGGGTACGAGCAGTACTTC
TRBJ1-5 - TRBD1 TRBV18 CASSPTQAGTVNQPQHF TGTGCCAGCTCACCAACTCAGGCCGGGACAGTCAATCAGCCCCAGCATTTT
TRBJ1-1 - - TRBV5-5 CASSSTGNTEAFF TGTGCCAGCAGTTCCACAGGGAACACTGAAGCTTTCTTT
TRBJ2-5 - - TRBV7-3 CASSLTREETQYF TGTGCCAGCAGCTTAACGAGGGAAGAGACCCAGTACTTC
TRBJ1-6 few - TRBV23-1 CASSRKQKYNSPLHF TGCGCCAGCAGTCGAAAACAGAAATATAATTCACCCCTCCACTTT
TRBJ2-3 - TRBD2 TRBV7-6 CASSLAHGTSGRADTQYF TGTGCCAGCAGCTTAGCCCATGGGACTAGCGGGAGGGCAGATACGCAGTATTTT
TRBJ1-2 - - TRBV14 CASSQLGVTRNYGYTF TGTGCCAGCAGCCAACTCGGGGTAACAAGGAACTATGGCTACACCTTC
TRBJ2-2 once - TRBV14 CASREGSKTRELFF TGTGCCAGCAGAGAGGGCAGTAAGACGAGGGAGCTGTTTTTT
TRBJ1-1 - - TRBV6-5 CASSYYWTPLNTEAFF TGTGCCAGCAGTTACTACTGGACACCATTGAACACTGAAGCTTTCTTT
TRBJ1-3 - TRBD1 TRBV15 CATSRNHGTGNANTIYF TGTGCCACCAGCAGAAACCACGGGACAGGGAATGCAAACACCATATATTTT
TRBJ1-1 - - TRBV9 CASSVGQSGVTEAFF TGTGCCAGCAGCGTCGGACAGTCCGGTGTCACTGAAGCTTTCTTT
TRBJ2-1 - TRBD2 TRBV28 CASSSPGLAAYNEQFF TGTGCCAGCAGTTCACCGGGACTAGCGGCTTACAATGAGCAGTTCTTC
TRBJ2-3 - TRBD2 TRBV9 CASSPRTSGTDTQYF TGTGCCAGCAGCCCCCGGACTAGCGGAACAGATACGCAGTATTTT
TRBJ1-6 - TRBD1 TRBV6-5 CASSETGGNSPLHF TGTGCCAGCAGCGAGACAGGGGGTAATTCACCCCTCCACTTT